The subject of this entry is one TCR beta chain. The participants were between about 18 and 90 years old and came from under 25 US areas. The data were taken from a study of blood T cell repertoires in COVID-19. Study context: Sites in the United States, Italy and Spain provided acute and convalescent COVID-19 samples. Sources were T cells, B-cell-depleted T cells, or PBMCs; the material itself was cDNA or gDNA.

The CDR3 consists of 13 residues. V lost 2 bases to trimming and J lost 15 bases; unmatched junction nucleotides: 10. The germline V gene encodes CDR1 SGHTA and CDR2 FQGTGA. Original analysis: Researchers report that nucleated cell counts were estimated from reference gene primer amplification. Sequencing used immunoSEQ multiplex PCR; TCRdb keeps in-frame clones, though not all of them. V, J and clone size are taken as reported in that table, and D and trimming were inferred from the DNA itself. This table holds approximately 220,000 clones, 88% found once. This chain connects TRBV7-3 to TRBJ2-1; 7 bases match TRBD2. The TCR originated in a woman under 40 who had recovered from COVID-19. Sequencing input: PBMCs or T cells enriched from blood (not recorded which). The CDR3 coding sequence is TGTGCCAGCAGCTTAGTGCTAGCGGATAAGATGTTCTTC. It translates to CASSLVLADKMFF. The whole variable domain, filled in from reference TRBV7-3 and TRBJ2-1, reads GAGVSQTPSNKVTEKGKYVELRCDPISGHTALYWYRQSLGQGPEFLIYFQGTGAADDSGLPNDRFFAVRPEGSVSTLKIQRTERGDSAVYLCASSLVLADKMFFGPGTRLTVL.